The 24 T cell receptor beta chains listed next were all sequenced from one sample in a study of regulatory T cells. The primer mix had 52 TRBV and 13 TRBJ primers. Profiled with immunoSEQ multiplex PCR; TCRdb holds only in-frame clones, not every one. The data show tens of thousands of clones, about 93% seen once. Their cognate antigens are unknown. Study-level results: Hydrophobic residues at CDR3 positions 6 and 7 were enriched in conventional CD4+ T cells of CD3G-deficient patients.

The sequencing sample was made of conventional CD4+ T cells sorted from blood. These TCRs come from a child younger than 10 with CD3G deficiency.

This chain uses TRBV5-1 with TRBJ2-2; the D is unclear. Germline assignment: CDR1 SGHRS and CDR2 YFSETQ. With 3 bases removed from V and 0 bases from J, the gap between germline ends came to 6 bases. The CDR3 length is 14 residues. CDR3 sequence (DNA): TGCGCCAGCAGCTCTAGGACGAACACCGGGGAGCTGTTTTTT. Translated: CASSSRTNTGELFF.

The chain links TRBV19 to TRBJ2-2; possibly TRBD2 for D (7 bases). Germline CDR1 LNHDA, CDR2 SQIVND (reference sequence). This CDR3 is built from 17 residues. V was pared by 4 bases and J by 0 bases, with 15 bases between. This chain's CDR3 is CASSSGGLTANTGELFF. For the CDR3, the DNA is TGTGCCAGTAGTAGCGGGGGCCTGACAGCGAACACCGGGGAGCTGTTTTTT. Combining the CDR3 with reference TRBV19 and TRBJ2-2 gives the whole variable domain DGGITQSPKYLFRKEGQNVTLSCEQNLNHDAMYWYRQDPGQGLRLIYYSQIVNDFQKGDIAEGYSVSREKKESFPLTVTSAQKNPTAFYLCASSSGGLTANTGELFFGEGSRLTVL.

The chain has TRBV28 and TRBJ2-3, with D hard to call. Per germline, CDR1 MDHEN and CDR2 SYDVKM. The CDR3 spans 12 residues. Trimming removed 2 bases at V and 5 bases at J, with 5 bases between. The CDR3 here is CASSLGVDTQYF. The CDR3 region has the DNA TGTGCCAGCAGTTTAGGGGTAGATACGCAGTATTTT.

Concerning this clone itself: Distinct nucleotide sequences in the sample also encode this CDR3. V usage is TRBV28 and J usage is TRBJ1-1; no firm D call. The CDR3 sequence is 14 residues long. Germline loops: CDR1 MDHEN, CDR2 SYDVKM. V was clipped by 4 bases and J by 0 bases, with 9 bases between them. The CDR3 reads CASSSDGLNTEAFF. DNA of the CDR3: TGTGCCAGCAGTTCGGACGGATTGAACACTGAAGCTTTCTTT.

This clone was counted only a few times. The V gene is TRBV6-1, the J gene TRBJ1-2; a possible D gene is TRBD1 (6 bases). Trimming cost V 2 bases and J 4 bases, with 11 bases left between them. Germline values: CDR1 MNHNS, CDR2 SASEGT. The CDR3 runs to 14 residues. The CDR3 sequence: CASSESGVGYGYTF. For the CDR3, the DNA is TGTGCCAGCAGTGAATCAGGGGTGGGCTATGGCTACACCTTC.

This chain links TRBV6-6 with TRBJ2-7; TRBD1 aligns across 10 bases. Germline V gene sequence: CDR1 MNHNY, CDR2 SVGAGI (reference sequence). Trimming cost V 4 bases and J 3 bases; bases outside gene matches: 6. This CDR3 has 15 residues. This chain's CDR3 is CASSSPGQGSYEQYF. The DNA for the CDR3 is TGTGCCAGCAGTTCACCGGGACAGGGGAGCTACGAGCAGTACTTC.

The rearrangement uses TRBV10-3 and TRBJ2-1, with D perhaps matching TRBD2 (6 bases). The CDR3 length is 14 residues. Germline CDR1 and CDR2: ENHRY and SYGVKD. V was trimmed by 5 bases and J by 8 bases, leaving 16 bases between them. The chain's CDR3 is CAISRTGERDEQFF. The CDR3 DNA follows: TGTGCCATCAGTAGAACGGGAGAGCGCGATGAGCAGTTCTTC.

V usage is TRBV10-3 and J usage is TRBJ2-2, with D perhaps matching TRBD1 (6 bases). V was shortened by 7 bases and J by 2 bases, with 8 bases between the two germline ends. Germline V gene lookup returns CDR1 ENHRY and CDR2 SYGVKD. CDR3 length: 13 amino acids. The CDR3 DNA reads as TGTGCCATCAAGGGGGACAACACCGGGGAGCTGTTTTTT. As protein: CAIKGDNTGELFF.

The chain uses TRBV6-1 and TRBJ2-3; 10 bases match TRBD2. The CDR3 loop spans 15 amino acids. V gave up 5 bases and J gave up 2 bases; unmatched junction bases: 4. CDR1 and CDR2 from the germline V gene are MNHNS and SASEGT. The CDR3 is CASSQLAGYTDTQYF. The CDR3 nucleotides read TGTGCCAGCAGTCAACTAGCGGGGTACACAGATACGCAGTATTTT.

The chain couples TRBV6-1 to TRBJ2-7, with 7 positions matching TRBD2. Germline V gives CDR1 MNHNS, CDR2 SASEGT. The V and J ends lost 7 bases and 3 bases, in that order; junction bases with no gene match: 12. CDR3 size: 15 residues. CDR3 DNA sequence: TGTGCCAGCACTGCCGAACGGGGGGTGAGCTACGAGCAGTACTTC. Amino acid sequence: CASTAERGVSYEQYF.

V usage is TRBV28 and J usage is TRBJ2-3; 7 nucleotides match TRBD2. The J segment lost 1 base and the V segment lost 3 bases, leaving 4 bases of the junction unmatched. The length of the CDR3 is 15 residues. Germline CDR1 is MDHEN and CDR2 is SYDVKM. CDR3 sequence reads: CASSLSGVGTDTQYF. CDR3 DNA: TGTGCCAGCAGTTTGAGCGGGGTGGGCACAGATACGCAGTATTTT.

This clone was detected only a few times. The chain recombines TRBV28 with TRBJ1-5; TRBD1 matches at 9 bases. Germline V lookup: CDR1 MDHEN, CDR2 SYDVKM. The CDR3 sequence is 13 residues long. V shed 6 bases and J 4 bases; nucleotides not matched to a gene: 1. CDR3 sequence reads: CASRGQGNQPQHF. CDR3 sequence (DNA): TGTGCCAGCAGGGGACAGGGAAATCAGCCCCAGCATTTT.

This clone has just one count. This rearrangement joins TRBV11-2 to TRBJ2-3; 14 nucleotides align to TRBD2. The CDR3 runs 17 residues. Germline V gene lookup returns CDR1 SGHAT and CDR2 FQNNGV. The V and J ends lost 4 bases and 0 bases, in that order; junction bases with no gene match: 3. This CDR3 reads CASSSRTSGRSTDTQYF. CDR3 coding DNA: TGTGCCAGCAGCTCCCGGACTAGCGGGAGGAGCACAGATACGCAGTATTTT.

The chain links TRBV6-1 to TRBJ2-1, with no clear D. V was trimmed by 6 bases and J by 3 bases, leaving 9 bases between them. This CDR3 is 13 amino acids long. CDR1 is MNHNS and CDR2 is SASEGT in the germline V gene. The CDR3 reads CASRDRNYNEQFF. The CDR3 DNA sequence: TGTGCCAGCAGGGATAGGAACTACAATGAGCAGTTCTTC.

The J gene is TRBJ2-7, the V gene TRBV7-8, with D possibly matching TRBD2 (5 bases). This CDR3 is built from 14 residues. Deletions cut 5 bases from V and 0 bases from J, with 11 bases between. Germline CDR1 reads SGHVS; CDR2 reads FQNEAQ. The CDR3 sequence: CASSHGVFSYEQYF. CDR3 nucleotide sequence: TGTGCCAGCAGCCACGGGGTCTTCTCCTACGAGCAGTACTTC.

This sequence joins TRBV5-1 and TRBJ2-3; TRBD2 is a possible D gene (5 bases). Germline lookup yields CDR1 SGHRS and CDR2 YFSETQ. Trimming took 0 bases from V and 0 from J, leaving 8 bases between them. The CDR3 consists of 15 residues. The CDR3 DNA is TGCGCCAGCAGCTTGGCCACTAGAAGCACAGATACGCAGTATTTT. This sequence encodes CASSLATRSTDTQYF.

This clone was seen only once. The chain joins TRBV28 to TRBJ1-6; a weak D match, TRBD1 (6 bases). CDR1 is MDHEN, CDR2 SYDVKM, per germline. Deletions cut 2 bases from V and 5 bases from J, with 10 bases between. The CDR3 runs 15 residues. The CDR3 region has the DNA TGTGCCAGCAGTTTAGGGTGGACAGATAATTCACCCCTCCACTTT. Translating it yields CASSLGWTDNSPLHF.

CDR3 loop: CASSLWGLNTEAFF. DNA for the CDR3: TGCGCCAGCAGCTTGTGGGGGCTGAACACTGAAGCTTTCTTT. The V gene is TRBV5-1, the J gene TRBJ1-1; D is possibly TRBD1 (6 bases). Trimming cost V 1 base and J 0 bases, with 7 bases left between them. CDR3 length: 14 amino acids. Germline loops: CDR1 SGHRS, CDR2 YFSETQ.

This chain uses TRBV6-6 with TRBJ2-1; 7 nucleotides agree with TRBD1. V lost 6 bases, J lost 2 bases, and 4 bases stayed unmatched. CDR3 length: 14 amino acids. Germline CDR1 MNHNY, CDR2 SVGAGI (reference sequence). The CDR3 nucleotides read TGTGCCAGCAGCCAGCAGGGGGCCTACAATGAGCAGTTCTTC. Translated, it gives CASSQQGAYNEQFF.

The V and J genes are TRBV6-6 and TRBJ1-4, with TRBD1 as a possible D gene (6 bases). CDR1 and CDR2 (germline): MNHNY, SVGAGI (reference sequence). The CDR3 has 14 amino acids. Trimming shortened V by 0 bases and J by 6 bases, and 8 bases separated the two germline ends. CDR3 region: CASSYSQGHEKLFF. Here the CDR3 DNA reads TGTGCCAGCAGTTACTCGCAGGGGCATGAAAAACTGTTTTTT.

The V and J genes are TRBV27 and TRBJ2-7, with D possibly TRBD2 on 6 matching bases. Trimming pared 10 bases from V and 4 bases from J, leaving 44 bases between. Per the germline V gene, CDR1 is MNHEY and CDR2 is SMNVEV (reference sequence). The length of the CDR3 is 22 residues. CDR3 loop: CATFSSLAEDPLTGSAVYEQYF. CDR3 bases: TGTGCCACCTTCTCTTCGTTAGCGGAGGACCCGCTTACAGGCAGCGCCGTATACGAGCAGTACTTC.

The chain combines TRBV6-1 with TRBJ1-5, with D unresolved. V was clipped by 6 bases and J by 4 bases, with 16 bases between them. This CDR3 contains 15 residues. Germline V lookup: CDR1 MNHNS, CDR2 SASEGT. The CDR3 nucleotides are TGTGCCAGCAGGACCTATTGGACGGCAAATCAGCCCCAGCATTTT. It yields the protein CASRTYWTANQPQHF.

The rearrangement joins TRBV28 to TRBJ2-7; D is possibly TRBD2 (6 bases). Germline CDR1 is MDHEN and CDR2 is SYDVKM. Trimming left V 5 bases short and J 0 bases short, with 14 bases between. The CDR3 is 15 amino acids. The CDR3 reads CASSGAGRASYEQYF. The CDR3 bases are TGTGCCAGCAGTGGCGCGGGACGCGCCTCCTACGAGCAGTACTTC.

This chain uses TRBV28 with TRBJ2-7; 8 positions match TRBD1. This CDR3 is built from 13 residues. Looked up from germline, CDR1 is MDHEN and CDR2 is SYDVKM. V shed 2 bases, J shed 5 bases, and the junction held 2 bases outside the gene matches. The chain's CDR3 is CASSLRTGNEQYF. DNA of the CDR3: TGTGCCAGCAGTTTACGGACAGGGAACGAGCAGTACTTC.